This T cell receptor (beta chain) was sequenced for a study of cytomegalovirus exposure and HLA in healthy donors. Study background: Prior work identified about 120 million unique TCR beta sequences in about 179 million T cells.

Note on this clone: As yet, its antigen is unknown.

The PCR ran on 60 Vbeta and 13 Jbeta primers. The table came from immunoSEQ multiplex PCR; TCRdb's copy has only in-frame clones and leaves some out. Reported are about 160,000 clones; the ten largest clones contain around 1.4%. Study-wide points: Sequencing likely generated an artifact that appeared as a cluster of highly shared sequence variants. Roughly 170 TCR beta chains were listed as cytomegalovirus-associated. In a later analysis, at a false discovery rate of 0.05, 15,000 to 20,000 TCR beta sequences were associated with HLA alleles.

The source is a woman aged 60-75 years in good health and CMV-seronegative. Sequences were obtained from PBMCs.

CDR3 sequence reads: CASSPSQNYEQYF. The CDR3 region has the DNA TGTGCCAGCTCACCATCCCAGAACTACGAGCAGTACTTC. The gene calls are TRBV18 and TRBJ2-7, with D unclear. The V gene's germline CDR1 is KGHSH and CDR2 LQKENI. CDR3 length: 13 residues. Trimming removed 2 bases from V and 3 bases from J, with 8 bases in between. Together with reference TRBV18 and TRBJ2-7, the CDR3 gives the full variable domain: NAGVMQNPRHLVRRRGQEARLRCSPMKGHSHVYWYRQLPEEGLKFMVYLQKENIIDESGMPKERFSAEFPKEGPSILRIQQVVRGDSAAYFCASSPSQNYEQYFGPGTRLTVT.